Shown below are 11 T cell receptor beta chains from a single sample sequenced in a study of beta chain features in type 1 diabetes. Expressed TCRB transcripts got sequenced, as all isolated RNA was reverse transcribed. The data were produced by immunoSEQ multiplex PCR, yet TCRdb's version contains in-frame clones alone and is incomplete. The table includes 95,000 to 150,000 clones, 16% detected once. General study findings and limits: Type 1 diabetes patients showed a moderate but significant shortening of TCRB CDR3s in all four CD4+ subsets.

These receptors are not linked to any known antigen. The sequenced material came from central memory CD4+ T cells from blood. The receptor set was obtained from a man aged 25-45 years with type 1 diabetes.

The V and J genes are TRBV5-4 and TRBJ1-1; D call uncertain. The CDR3 has 13 residues. The V end lost 0 bases, the J end lost 1 base, and 4 bases lay between the germline ends. In germline, CDR1 is SGHNT, CDR2 YYREEE (reference sequence). DNA of the CDR3: TGTGCCAGCAGCTTGGTACGGAACACTGAAGCTTTCTTT. Its translation: CASSLVRNTEAFF.

The CDR3 DNA sequence: TGTGCCAGCAGCTTAAGCCTAGCCTTAGATACGCAGTATTTT. Translated, it gives CASSLSLALDTQYF. The chain couples TRBV7-2 to TRBJ2-3, with a possible D match to TRBD2 (5 bases). The CDR3 contains 14 residues. Germline values: CDR1 SGHTA, CDR2 FQGNSA. V dropped 2 bases and J dropped 5 bases, with 11 bases sitting between them.

This clone has just a few counts. The rearrangement links TRBV7-2 to TRBJ2-7; 11 bases agree with TRBD2. Unmatched junction bases numbered 14, after V lost 5 bases and J lost 2 bases. Germline V gene data show CDR1 as SGHTA and CDR2 as FQGNSA. The CDR3 contains 18 residues. DNA of the CDR3: TGTGCCAGCAGCAGGCAGACTAGCGGGGCTCCGCGAACCTACGAGCAGTACTTC. Encoded protein: CASSRQTSGAPRTYEQYF.

The J gene is TRBJ2-7, the V gene TRBV7-2; possibly TRBD1 for D (6 bases). The CDR3 contains 15 residues. With 5 bases removed from V and 2 bases from J, the gap between germline ends came to 16 bases. The germline V gene has CDR1 SGHTA and CDR2 FQGNSA. The CDR3 here is CASSVTGTTPYEQYF. DNA of the CDR3: TGTGCCAGCAGCGTCACCGGGACAACCCCCTACGAGCAGTACTTC.

This clone turned up a few times. V usage is TRBV7-2 and J usage is TRBJ1-2; D is unresolved. With 1 base removed from V and 5 bases from J, the gap between germline ends came to 11 bases. Per germline, CDR1 SGHTA and CDR2 FQGNSA. This CDR3 region has 14 residues. The CDR3 nucleotides are TGTGCCAGCAGCTTAGGTCCGGCGGATTATGGCTACACCTTC. It is translated as CASSLGPADYGYTF.

The J gene is TRBJ2-7, the V gene TRBV10-3; 11 bases fit TRBD1. Per germline, CDR1 ENHRY and CDR2 SYGVKD. Trimming at V came to 3 bases and at J to 3 bases, leaving 13 bases not matched to a gene. CDR3 length equals 18 residues. The CDR3 sequence is CAISDSHPSGQGVYEQYF. In nucleotides, the CDR3 is TGTGCCATCAGTGACTCCCACCCGTCGGGACAGGGGGTCTACGAGCAGTACTTC.

On this clone: Other nucleotide sequences from this sample produce the same CDR3. The V gene is TRBV30, the J gene TRBJ1-6; D is uncertain. Trimming stripped 3 bases from V and 7 bases from J, with 7 bases between. This CDR3 is 12 amino acids long. CDR1 is GTSNPN, CDR2 SVGIG, per germline (reference sequence). The CDR3 DNA is TGTGCCTGGAGCCCGGGAAATTCACCCCTCCACTTT. As protein: CAWSPGNSPLHF.

This clone occurred a few times. The CDR3 sequence is CASSPDRALNSPLHF. CDR3 DNA: TGTGCCAGTAGTCCCGACAGGGCCTTGAATTCACCCCTCCACTTT. The chain is built from TRBV19 and TRBJ1-6; the match to TRBD1 covers 7 bases. V shed 5 bases, J shed 7 bases, and the junction held 8 bases outside the gene matches. From germline, CDR1 is LNHDA and CDR2 SQIVND (reference sequence). The CDR3 covers 15 residues. The full variable domain, completed using reference TRBV19 and TRBJ1-6, is DGGITQSPKYLFRKEGQNVTLSCEQNLNHDAMYWYRQDPGQGLRLIYYSQIVNDFQKGDIAEGYSVSREKKESFPLTVTSAQKNPTAFYLCASSPDRALNSPLHFGNGTRLTVT.

A few counts support this clone. The chain is built from TRBV28 and TRBJ1-5; TRBD1 is a possible D gene (5 bases). V was trimmed by 3 bases and J by 3 bases, leaving 9 bases between them. The germline CDR1 and CDR2 sequences are MDHEN and SYDVKM. This CDR3 comprises 14 residues. CDR3 in amino acids: CASSFAGDNQPQHF. The DNA of the CDR3 is TGTGCCAGCAGTTTTGCGGGGGACAATCAGCCCCAGCATTTT.

V is TRBV7-9 and J is TRBJ1-2; tentative D call: TRBD1 (6 bases). The CDR3 is made up of 15 amino acids. The germline V and J ends were trimmed by 1 base and 2 bases, with 11 bases remaining between them. The germline gives CDR1 SEHNR, CDR2 FQNEAQ (reference sequence). CDR3 DNA: TGTGCCAGCAGCTTAGGCTGGGACAAGAACTATGGCTACACCTTC. Translated: CASSLGWDKNYGYTF.

The sample holds many counts of this clone. This chain uses TRBV7-2 with TRBJ2-5; D not resolved. Germline V lookup: CDR1 SGHTA, CDR2 FQGNSA. The V and J ends lost 0 bases and 6 bases respectively, with 17 bases between them. CDR3 size: 16 residues. CDR3 in amino acids: CASSLALGGALQTQYF. CDR3 sequence (DNA): TGTGCCAGCAGCTTAGCGCTGGGCGGTGCCCTTCAGACCCAGTACTTC. The complete variable domain, with remaining parts taken from reference TRBV7-2 and TRBJ2-5, reads GAGVSQSPSNKVTEKGKDVELRCDPISGHTALYWYRQSLGQGLEFLIYFQGNSAPDKSGLPSDRFSAERTGGSVSTLTIQRTQQEDSAVYLCASSLALGGALQTQYFGPGTRLLVL.